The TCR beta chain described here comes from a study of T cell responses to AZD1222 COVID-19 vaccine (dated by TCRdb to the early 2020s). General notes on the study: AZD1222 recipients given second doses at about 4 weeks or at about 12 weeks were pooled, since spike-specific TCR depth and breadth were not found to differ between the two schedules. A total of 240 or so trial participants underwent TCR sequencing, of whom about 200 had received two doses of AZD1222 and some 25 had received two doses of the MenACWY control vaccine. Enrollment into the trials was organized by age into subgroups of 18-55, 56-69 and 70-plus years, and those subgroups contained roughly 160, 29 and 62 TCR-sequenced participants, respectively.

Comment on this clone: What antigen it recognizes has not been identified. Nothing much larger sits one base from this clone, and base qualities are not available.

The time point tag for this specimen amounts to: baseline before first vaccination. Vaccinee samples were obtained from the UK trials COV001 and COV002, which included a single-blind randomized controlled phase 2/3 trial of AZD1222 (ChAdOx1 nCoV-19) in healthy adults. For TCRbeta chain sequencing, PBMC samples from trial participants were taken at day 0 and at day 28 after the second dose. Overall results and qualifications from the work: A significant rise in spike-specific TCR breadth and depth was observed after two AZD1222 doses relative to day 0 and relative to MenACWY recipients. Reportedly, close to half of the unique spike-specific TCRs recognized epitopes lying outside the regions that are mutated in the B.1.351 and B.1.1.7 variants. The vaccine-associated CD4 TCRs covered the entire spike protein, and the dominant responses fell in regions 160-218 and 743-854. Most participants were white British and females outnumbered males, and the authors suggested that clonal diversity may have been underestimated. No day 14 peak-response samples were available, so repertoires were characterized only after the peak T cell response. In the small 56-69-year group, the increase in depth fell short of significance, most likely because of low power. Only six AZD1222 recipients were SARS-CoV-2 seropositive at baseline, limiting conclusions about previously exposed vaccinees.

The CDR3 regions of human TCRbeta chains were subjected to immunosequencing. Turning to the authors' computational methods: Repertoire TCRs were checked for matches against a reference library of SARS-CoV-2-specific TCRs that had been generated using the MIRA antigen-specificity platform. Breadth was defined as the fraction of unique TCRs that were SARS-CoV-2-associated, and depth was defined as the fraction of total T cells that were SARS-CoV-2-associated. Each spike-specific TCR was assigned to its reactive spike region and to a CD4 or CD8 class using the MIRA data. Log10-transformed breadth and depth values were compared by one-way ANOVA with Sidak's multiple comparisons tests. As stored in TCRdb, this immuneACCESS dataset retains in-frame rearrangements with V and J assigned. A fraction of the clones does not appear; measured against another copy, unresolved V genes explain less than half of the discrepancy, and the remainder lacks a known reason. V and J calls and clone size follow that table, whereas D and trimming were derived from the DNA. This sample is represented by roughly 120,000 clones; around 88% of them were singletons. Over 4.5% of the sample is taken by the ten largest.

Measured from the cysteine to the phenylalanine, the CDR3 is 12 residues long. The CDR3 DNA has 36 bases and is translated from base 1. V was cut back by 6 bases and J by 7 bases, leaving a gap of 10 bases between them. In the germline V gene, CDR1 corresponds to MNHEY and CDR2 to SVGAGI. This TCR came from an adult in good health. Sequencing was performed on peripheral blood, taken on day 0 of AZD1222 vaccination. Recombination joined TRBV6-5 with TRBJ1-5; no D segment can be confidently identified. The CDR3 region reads CASRGENQPQHF. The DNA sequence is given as TGTGCCAGCAGAGGAGAGAACCAGCCCCAGCATTTT.